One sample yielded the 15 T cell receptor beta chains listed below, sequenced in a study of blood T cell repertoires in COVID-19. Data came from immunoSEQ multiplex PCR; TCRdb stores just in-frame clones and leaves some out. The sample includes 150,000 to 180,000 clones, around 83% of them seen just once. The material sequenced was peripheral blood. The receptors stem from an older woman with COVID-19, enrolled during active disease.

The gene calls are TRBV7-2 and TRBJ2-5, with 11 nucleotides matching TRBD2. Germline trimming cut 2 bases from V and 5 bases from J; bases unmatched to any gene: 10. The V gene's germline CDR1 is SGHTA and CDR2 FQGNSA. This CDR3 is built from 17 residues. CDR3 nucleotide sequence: TGTGCCAGCAGCTTATATCCTAGCGGGGGGCAATGGGAGACCCAGTACTTC. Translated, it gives CASSLYPSGGQWETQYF.

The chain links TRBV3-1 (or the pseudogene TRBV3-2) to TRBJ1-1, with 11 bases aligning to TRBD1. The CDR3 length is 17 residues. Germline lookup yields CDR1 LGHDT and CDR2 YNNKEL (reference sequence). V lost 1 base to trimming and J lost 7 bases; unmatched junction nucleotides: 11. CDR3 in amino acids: CASSQGTGGVLSIEAFF. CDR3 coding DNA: TGTGCCAGCAGCCAAGGGACAGGGGGCGTTTTATCGATTGAAGCTTTCTTT.

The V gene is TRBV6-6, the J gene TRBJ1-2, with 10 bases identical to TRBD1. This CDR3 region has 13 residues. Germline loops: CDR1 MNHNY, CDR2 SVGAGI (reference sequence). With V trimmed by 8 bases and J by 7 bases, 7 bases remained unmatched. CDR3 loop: CASLSRDRGGYTF. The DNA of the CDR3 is TGTGCCAGCCTTTCCCGGGACAGGGGTGGCTACACCTTC.

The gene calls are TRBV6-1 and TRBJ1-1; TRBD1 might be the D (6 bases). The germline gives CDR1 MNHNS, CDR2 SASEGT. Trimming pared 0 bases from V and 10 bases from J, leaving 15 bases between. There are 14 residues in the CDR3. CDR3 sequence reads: CASSEARGALRAFF. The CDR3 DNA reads TGTGCCAGCAGTGAAGCTCGGGGGGCGCTGAGAGCTTTCTTT.

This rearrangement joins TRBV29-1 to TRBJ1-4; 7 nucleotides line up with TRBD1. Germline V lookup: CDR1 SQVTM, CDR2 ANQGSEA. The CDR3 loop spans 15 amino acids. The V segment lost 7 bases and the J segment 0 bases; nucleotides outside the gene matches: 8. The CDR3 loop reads CSGSQGLTTNEKLFF. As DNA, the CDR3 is TGCAGCGGATCACAGGGGCTTACAACTAATGAAAAACTGTTTTTT.

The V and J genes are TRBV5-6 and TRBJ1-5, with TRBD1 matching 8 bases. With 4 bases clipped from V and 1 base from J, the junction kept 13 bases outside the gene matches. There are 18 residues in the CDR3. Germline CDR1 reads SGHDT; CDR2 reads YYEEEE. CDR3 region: CASSREGQAPGSNQPQHF. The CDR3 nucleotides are TGTGCCAGCAGCAGAGAGGGACAGGCCCCCGGGAGCAATCAGCCCCAGCATTTT.

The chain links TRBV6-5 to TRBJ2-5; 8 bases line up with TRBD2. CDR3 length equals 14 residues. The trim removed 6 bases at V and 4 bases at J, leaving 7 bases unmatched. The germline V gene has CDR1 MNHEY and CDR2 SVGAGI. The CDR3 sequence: CASRLGGGAETQYF. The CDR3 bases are TGTGCCAGCAGACTCGGGGGGGGTGCAGAGACCCAGTACTTC.

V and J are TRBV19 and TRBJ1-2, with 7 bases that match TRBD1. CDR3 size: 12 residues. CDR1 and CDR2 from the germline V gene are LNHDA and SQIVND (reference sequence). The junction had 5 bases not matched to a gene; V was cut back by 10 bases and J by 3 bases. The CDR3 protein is CATMDRYYGYTF. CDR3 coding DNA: TGTGCCACCATGGACAGGTACTATGGCTACACCTTC.

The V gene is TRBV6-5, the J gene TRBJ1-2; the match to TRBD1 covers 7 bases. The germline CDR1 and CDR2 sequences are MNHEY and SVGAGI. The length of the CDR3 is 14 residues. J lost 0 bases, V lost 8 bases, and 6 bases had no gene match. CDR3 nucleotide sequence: TGTGCCAGCGACAGGGACCCTCCTAACTATGGCTACACCTTC. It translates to CASDRDPPNYGYTF.

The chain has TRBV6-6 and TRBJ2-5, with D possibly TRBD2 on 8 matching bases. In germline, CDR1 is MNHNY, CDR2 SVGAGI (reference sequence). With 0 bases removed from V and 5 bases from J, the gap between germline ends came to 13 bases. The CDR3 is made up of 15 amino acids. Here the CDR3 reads CASSYSGGGRETQYF. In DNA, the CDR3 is TGTGCCAGCAGTTACTCAGGGGGCGGGAGGGAGACCCAGTACTTC.

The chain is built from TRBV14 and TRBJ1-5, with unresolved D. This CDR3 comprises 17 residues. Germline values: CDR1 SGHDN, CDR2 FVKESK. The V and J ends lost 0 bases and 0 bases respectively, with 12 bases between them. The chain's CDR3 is CASSQERPGDSNQPQHF. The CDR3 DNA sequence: TGTGCCAGCAGCCAAGAGAGGCCCGGGGATAGCAATCAGCCCCAGCATTTT.

CDR3 in DNA: TGTGCCAGTAGTATTGAGGGCAGAGGCTATGGCTACACCTTC. It is translated as CASSIEGRGYGYTF. The chain carries TRBV19 and TRBJ1-2; D remains unclear. The V end was cut by 3 bases, the J end by 4 bases, with 12 bases between. The CDR3 covers 14 residues. Per the germline V gene, CDR1 is LNHDA and CDR2 is SQIVND (reference sequence).

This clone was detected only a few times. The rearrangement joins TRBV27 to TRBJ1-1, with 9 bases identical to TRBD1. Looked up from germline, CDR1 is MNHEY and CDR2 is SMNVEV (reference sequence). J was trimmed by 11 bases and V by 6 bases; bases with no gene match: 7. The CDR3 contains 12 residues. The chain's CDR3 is CASSPGTGSAFF. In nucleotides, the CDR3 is TGTGCCAGCAGCCCTGGGACAGGGTCGGCTTTCTTT.

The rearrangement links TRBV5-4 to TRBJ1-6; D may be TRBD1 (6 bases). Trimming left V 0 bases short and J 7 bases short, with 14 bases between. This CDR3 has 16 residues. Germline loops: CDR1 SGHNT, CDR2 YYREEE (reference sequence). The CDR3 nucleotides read TGTGCCAGCAGCTTGGGGGGGCTTCAACTAAATTCACCCCTCCACTTT. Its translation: CASSLGGLQLNSPLHF.

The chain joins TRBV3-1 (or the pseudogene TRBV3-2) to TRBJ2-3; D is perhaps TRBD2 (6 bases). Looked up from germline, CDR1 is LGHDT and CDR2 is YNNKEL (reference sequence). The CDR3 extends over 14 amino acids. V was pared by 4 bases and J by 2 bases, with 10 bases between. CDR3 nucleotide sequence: TGTGCCAGCAGCCTTAGCGGACCCACAGATACGCAGTATTTT. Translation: CASSLSGPTDTQYF.